Reported below is one T cell receptor (beta chain). The antigen this receptor binds is unknown. It has no much larger one-base neighbor in the sample; base qualities were not kept. The data originate from a study of CD8 T cells in ankylosing spondylitis listed by TCRdb under 2017. With regard to the full study: The study set out to find disease-linked TCR variants by profiling T cell receptor beta repertoires in ankylosing spondylitis patients and healthy donors. The whole study cohort included 108 healthy donors and roughly 24 ankylosing spondylitis patients. Peripheral blood samples were taken, and synovial fluid was additionally collected from ankylosing spondylitis patients. Here is what the overall study found, with its caveats: Some of the motif variants had been reported before in the synovial fluid and blood of reactive arthritis patients, a finding that suggests common disease-initiation mechanisms. Blood from ankylosing spondylitis patients appeared to be characterized by a TCR beta motif composed of eight highly homologous amino acid variants. The disease-linked clones had a CD8+ phenotype and were found at relatively low frequencies in peripheral blood. The disease-linked clones were reported to be significantly enriched in matched synovial fluid samples from ankylosing spondylitis patients.

Sequencing took place on an Illumina HiSeq 2500. Quantitative 5'-RACE with molecular barcodes was the method used to prepare the TCR beta libraries. In the authors' own workflow: A new computational method based on a probabilistic model of VDJ rearrangement was used to identify disease-linked TCR variants. Clones were called with MiXCR by TCRdb after fastp trimmed the public reads at Q25, and only in-frame beta chains were retained. Duplicate CDR3 protein sequences are folded into a single record with the most common DNA and genes. The V and J calls shown here were made by TCRdb, not taken from the authors' results. The sample table holds 250,000 or so distinct CDR3 sequences, of which over 9.5% were seen once. Of the sample, roughly 2.5% falls within the top ten clones. CDR1 and CDR2 were assigned from the germline V gene as SGHAT and FQNNGV. The CDR3 starts with the cysteine, ends with the phenylalanine, and has 15 residues. The CDR3 DNA has 45 bases and is translated from base 1. V is clipped by 2 bases and J by 8 bases, and the sequence between their germline boundaries is 18 bases long.

This receptor was identified in a male donor with ankylosing spondylitis or in good health (not recorded which). Recombination joined TRBV11-2 with TRBJ1-2; TRBD1 might be the D gene, on 5 matching bases. The source material was blood, either unsorted or a sorted T cell fraction (not recorded which). The DNA sequence is TGTGCCAGCAGCTTATATGGGGTACAGGCCGCCGGCTACACCTTC. This translates into CASSLYGVQAAGYTF.